Shown below are 25 T cell receptor beta chains from a single sample sequenced in a study of human T cells and chemical hapten exposure. Time point described: patch test 3, about 24 weeks after DPC sensitization. Treatment of the sample: therapeutic diphenylcyclopropenone sensitization with weekly scalp DPC. TCRdb fed the RACE reads into MiXCR, producing one record per CDR3 protein. Of about 97,000 distinct CDR3 sequences detected, about 28% appear once; the ten largest clones hold 9% to 12%. The specimen comprised whole blood, sampled in connection with sensitization to the hapten diphenylcyclopropenone (DPC). Every receptor here comes from a middle-aged man with alopecia areata. Some clones in this sample may be carry-over from other donors' samples.

The chain links TRBV20-1 to TRBJ2-7; D is ambiguous. Germline loops: CDR1 DFQATT, CDR2 SNEGSKA (reference sequence). The V end lost 3 bases, the J end lost 6 bases, and 12 bases lay between the germline ends. The CDR3 consists of 12 residues. This CDR3 reads CSASRPLGEQYF. The CDR3 bases are TGCAGTGCTAGTCGGCCCTTGGGCGAGCAGTACTTC.

The genes are TRBV5-1 and TRBJ2-7; D is possibly TRBD1 (5 bases). The V gene lost 0 bases and the J gene lost 3 bases, with 10 bases spanning the gap. CDR1 is SGHRS, CDR2 YFSETQ, per germline. This CDR3 is built from 14 residues. The CDR3 DNA reads TGCGCCAGCAGCTTGGGGGGCGGTAGCTACGAGCAGTACTTC. Amino acids: CASSLGGGSYEQYF.

This clonotype was detected only once. The V gene is TRBV6-5, the J gene TRBJ2-7; the D gene is possibly TRBD2 (6 bases). The germline V gene has CDR1 MNHEY and CDR2 SVGAGI. The V end lost 6 bases, the J end lost 7 bases, and 16 bases lay between the germline ends. CDR3 length equals 13 residues. The CDR3 is CASRPHGGGEQYF. The CDR3 region has the DNA TGTGCCAGCAGGCCACACGGAGGAGGGGAGCAGTACTTC.

The chain links TRBV9 to TRBJ2-3; D not certain. V was clipped by 0 bases and J by 5 bases, with 19 bases between them. The CDR3 length is 17 residues. CDR1 is SGDLS and CDR2 is YYNGEE in the germline V gene. CDR3 in amino acids: CASSVVPDLLPGDTQYF. The CDR3 region has the DNA TGTGCCAGCAGCGTAGTCCCGGACCTCCTGCCAGGAGATACGCAGTATTTT.

This clonotype was seen a handful of times. This rearrangement joins TRBV29-1 to TRBJ2-7; 9 bases are shared with TRBD1. Germline trimming cut 3 bases from V and 3 bases from J; bases unmatched to any gene: 3. This CDR3 region has 13 residues. Germline V CDR1 and CDR2: SQVTM, ANQGSEA. The CDR3 sequence: CSVDWGQGYEQYF. The CDR3 region has the DNA TGCAGCGTTGATTGGGGACAGGGCTACGAGCAGTACTTC.

CDR3 nucleotides: TGTGCCAGCAGCTCCCGGACAGGGGAATCCTACGAGCAGTACTTC. Translated: CASSSRTGESYEQYF. The chain carries TRBV7-6 and TRBJ2-7, with 9 bases lining up with TRBD1. This CDR3 spans 15 amino acids. V shed 4 bases, J shed 1 base, and the junction held 5 bases outside the gene matches. Germline assignment: CDR1 SGHVS and CDR2 FNYEAQ.

CDR3 sequence: CASTEAGSPLHF. CDR3 nucleotide sequence: TGTGCCAGCACGGAAGCGGGGTCACCCCTCCACTTT. The V call is TRBV28, the J call TRBJ1-6, with D unclear. The CDR3 totals 12 residues. V lost 7 bases, J lost 10 bases, and 11 bases lay in between. The germline CDR1 and CDR2 sequences are MDHEN and SYDVKM. The full variable domain, completed using reference TRBV28 and TRBJ1-6, is DVKVTQSSRYLVKRTGEKVFLECVQDMDHENMFWYRQDPGLGLRLIYFSYDVKMKEKGDIPEGYSVSREKKERFSLILESASTNQTSMYLCASTEAGSPLHFGNGTRLTVT.

In its sample, this clonotype was seen a few times. The V call is TRBV5-1, the J call TRBJ2-5; either TRBD1 or TRBD2 may fit D (5 bases each). Deletions cut 4 bases from V and 1 base from J, with 14 bases between. The germline CDR1 and CDR2 sequences are SGHRS and YFSETQ. This CDR3 has 15 amino acids. The CDR3 is CASSREGRTQETQYF. The CDR3 bases are TGCGCCAGCAGCAGAGAGGGACGGACCCAAGAGACCCAGTACTTC.

This clonotype has more than one count but fewer than ten. The rearrangement uses TRBV10-3 and TRBJ2-7, with D possibly being TRBD2 (5 bases). In germline, CDR1 is ENHRY, CDR2 SYGVKD. The CDR3 loop spans 15 amino acids. V gave up 6 bases and J gave up 0 bases, with 15 bases separating them. CDR3: CAIRALDDYSYEQYF. Written as DNA, the CDR3 is TGTGCCATCAGGGCCCTCGACGACTACTCCTACGAGCAGTACTTC.

The chain uses TRBV28 and TRBJ1-1; a weak D match, TRBD1 (6 bases). Germline V gene sequence: CDR1 MDHEN, CDR2 SYDVKM. Trimming shortened V by 2 bases and J by 1 base, and 8 bases separated the two germline ends. The CDR3 runs 14 residues. The CDR3 DNA follows: TGTGCCAGCAGTTTAGGAGGGGGGAACACTGAAGCTTTCTTT. This translates into CASSLGGGNTEAFF.

There are a few counts of this clonotype. The V gene is TRBV20-1, the J gene TRBJ1-1; D is unclear. Trimming stripped 0 bases from V and 1 base from J, with 6 bases between. The germline CDR1 and CDR2 sequences are DFQATT and SNEGSKA (reference sequence). The CDR3 spans 13 residues. The CDR3 loop reads CSAREQPNTEAFF. CDR3 DNA: TGCAGTGCTAGAGAACAGCCGAACACTGAAGCTTTCTTT.

V and J are TRBV12-3 or TRBV12-4 and TRBJ2-5; TRBD2 matches 9 bases. The CDR3 extends over 15 amino acids. Trimming at V came to 5 bases and at J to 3 bases, leaving 7 bases not matched to a gene. CDR3 DNA: TGTGCCAGCAGTCCCCCGCGGACTAGCGAAGAGACCCAGTACTTC. Translation gives CASSPPRTSEETQYF.

This chain links TRBV28 with TRBJ1-4, with D hard to call. The CDR3 totals 13 residues. Germline V gene data show CDR1 as MDHEN and CDR2 as SYDVKM. V was cut by 2 bases and J by 8 bases, with 9 bases left in between. The CDR3 here is CASSLGNSEKLFF. CDR3 DNA: TGTGCCAGCAGTTTAGGTAACAGCGAAAAACTGTTTTTT.

This clonotype was recorded at least ten times. The CDR3 DNA follows: TGTGCCAGCAGTCGCACTAGCGGGTTATACACAGATACGCAGTATTTT. Its protein is CASSRTSGLYTDTQYF. The chain links TRBV6-6 to TRBJ2-3; 9 bases fit TRBD2. CDR1 is MNHNY, CDR2 SVGAGI, per germline (reference sequence). CDR3 length: 16 amino acids. Germline trimming cut 5 bases from V and 2 bases from J; bases unmatched to any gene: 8.

This clonotype was seen only a few times. The chain employs TRBV20-1 and TRBJ2-5; 10 nucleotides line up with TRBD2. The CDR3 covers 14 residues. CDR1 and CDR2 (germline): DFQATT, SNEGSKA (reference sequence). The J segment lost 2 bases and the V segment lost 4 bases, leaving 4 bases of the junction unmatched. Written as DNA, the CDR3 is TGCAGTGCTACAGGGACTAGCGAACAAGAGACCCAGTACTTC. It encodes CSATGTSEQETQYF.

A note on this clonotype: Given a much more abundant clone one base away, this may be a read error. The J gene is TRBJ2-4, the V gene TRBV20-1, with 9 bases identical to TRBD1. The CDR3 runs 16 residues. Per germline, CDR1 DFQATT and CDR2 SNEGSKA (reference sequence). V was clipped by 5 bases and J by 2 bases; unmatched bases: 10. The CDR3 region has the DNA TGCAGTGCTTCCGGGACAGGGATCGTGACCAAAAACATTCAGTACTTC. Its protein product is CSASGTGIVTKNIQYF.

In its sample, this clonotype was seen many times. The V gene is TRBV29-1, the J gene TRBJ1-1; D possibly corresponds to TRBD1 (5 bases). V dropped 4 bases and J dropped 1 base, with 10 bases sitting between them. Germline V gene data show CDR1 as SQVTM and CDR2 as ANQGSEA. This CDR3 comprises 13 residues. CDR3 protein: CSVGLGGNTEAFF. DNA for the CDR3: TGCAGCGTTGGGTTGGGGGGGAACACTGAAGCTTTCTTT.

This clonotype is deemed medium-sized. The CDR3 protein is CASSDLAGGPGTDTQYF. The CDR3 DNA is TGTGCCAGCAGTGATCTAGCGGGAGGGCCTGGCACAGATACGCAGTATTTT. This sequence joins TRBV6-1 and TRBJ2-3; 12 bases fit TRBD2. From germline, CDR1 is MNHNS and CDR2 SASEGT. The V segment lost 3 bases and the J segment 1 base; nucleotides outside the gene matches: 5. The CDR3 is 17 amino acids.

Many counts were recorded for this clonotype. The chain recombines TRBV6-6 with TRBJ1-4; D is perhaps TRBD1 (5 bases). Germline CDR1 and CDR2: MNHNY and SVGAGI (reference sequence). V shed 2 bases and J shed 0 bases, with 10 bases lying between them. CDR3 size: 16 residues. CDR3 DNA: TGTGCCAGCAGTTACCCGGGGCCCGCAACTAATGAAAAACTGTTTTTT. Amino acids: CASSYPGPATNEKLFF.

The chain combines TRBV7-6 with TRBJ2-1; 7 bases agree with TRBD1. Germline CDR1 SGHVS, CDR2 FNYEAQ. J gave up 9 bases and V 0 bases, and 5 bases lay outside the gene matches. This CDR3 contains 14 residues. CDR3 region: CASSLAQGGGEQFF. The CDR3 DNA is TGTGCCAGCAGCTTAGCGCAAGGGGGCGGTGAGCAGTTCTTC.

The chain links TRBV7-9 to TRBJ2-1, with 10 bases lining up with TRBD2. This CDR3 is 16 amino acids long. V was pared by 5 bases and J by 3 bases, with 7 bases of the junction left unmatched. Germline CDR1 SEHNR, CDR2 FQNEAQ (reference sequence). CDR3 residues: CASSTTSGSFYNEQFF. CDR3 DNA sequence: TGTGCCAGCAGCACGACTAGCGGGTCATTCTACAATGAGCAGTTCTTC.

In its sample, this clonotype was seen a few times. Germline and junction disagree at one end, which may indicate a read error. The chain joins TRBV6-5 to TRBJ1-3; TRBD1 matches 9 bases. The CDR3 loop spans 15 amino acids. Germline CDR1 MNHEY, CDR2 SVGAGI. The CDR3 DNA follows: TGTGCCAGCAGAAAACAGGGGGCGTTTGGAAATACCATATATTTT. Its protein product is CASRKQGAFGNTIYF.

This clonotype was counted many times. This chain connects TRBV20-1 to TRBJ2-2; D is possibly TRBD1 or TRBD2 (5 bases each). With 3 bases removed from V and 5 bases from J, the gap between germline ends came to 16 bases. This CDR3 comprises 15 residues. Germline V gene sequence: CDR1 DFQATT, CDR2 SNEGSKA (reference sequence). The CDR3 here is CSARVEGRRTGELFF. CDR3 sequence (DNA): TGCAGTGCTAGGGTCGAGGGGAGAAGGACCGGGGAGCTGTTTTTT.

In DNA, the CDR3 is TGTGCCAGCAGCTTAGATTACGCACACAATGAGCAGTTCTTC. This codes for CASSLDYAHNEQFF. The genes are TRBV7-7 and TRBJ2-1; D call uncertain. Germline V gene lookup returns CDR1 SSHAT and CDR2 FNYEAQ (reference sequence). The CDR3 length is 14 residues. Trimming shortened V by 1 base and J by 5 bases, and 9 bases separated the two germline ends.

In the case of this clonotype: One end of the junction does not line up with germline, which may come from a read error. This chain connects TRBV15 to TRBJ1-1; D is ambiguous. The germline V gene has CDR1 LNHNV and CDR2 YYDKDF (reference sequence). The CDR3 runs to 13 residues. The CDR3 loop is CATSSLGNTEALF. The CDR3 nucleotides read TGTGCCACCAGCAGCCTGGGGAACACTGAAGCTCTCTTT. The entire variable domain, with the rest obtained from reference TRBV15 and TRBJ1-1, is as follows: DAMVIQNPRYQVTQFGKPVTLSCSQTLNHNVMYWYQQKSSQAPKLLFHYYDKDFNNEADTPDNFQSRRPNTSFCFLDIRSPGLGDTAMYLCATSSLGNTEALFGQGTRLTVV.